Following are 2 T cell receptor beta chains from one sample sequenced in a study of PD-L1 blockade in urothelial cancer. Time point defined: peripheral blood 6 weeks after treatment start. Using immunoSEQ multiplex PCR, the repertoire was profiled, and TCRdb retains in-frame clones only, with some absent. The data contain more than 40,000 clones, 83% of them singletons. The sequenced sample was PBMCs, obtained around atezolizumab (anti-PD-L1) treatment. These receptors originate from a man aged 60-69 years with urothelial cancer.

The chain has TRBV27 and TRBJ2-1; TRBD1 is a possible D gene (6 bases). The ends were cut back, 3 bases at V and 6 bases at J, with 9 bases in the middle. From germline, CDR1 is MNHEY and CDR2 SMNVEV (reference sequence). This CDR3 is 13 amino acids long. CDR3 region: CASSLGASNEQFF. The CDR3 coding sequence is TGTGCCAGCAGTTTGGGGGCCAGCAATGAGCAGTTCTTC.

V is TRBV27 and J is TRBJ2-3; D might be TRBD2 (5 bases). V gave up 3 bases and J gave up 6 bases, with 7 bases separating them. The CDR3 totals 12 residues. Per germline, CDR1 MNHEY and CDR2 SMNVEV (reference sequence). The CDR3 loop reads CASSFPGDTQYF. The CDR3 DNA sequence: TGTGCCAGCAGTTTCCCGGGGGATACGCAGTATTTT.